These 8 T cell receptor beta chains were sequenced from one sample in a study of shared clonotypes between healthy human individuals. This table comes from immunoSEQ multiplex PCR, and its TCRdb copy is limited to in-frame clones, with some not included. The sample includes roughly 2.4 million clones, 90% to 96% seen only once; the top ten take 0.1% to 0.15%. Material: naive CD4+ T cells sorted from blood. This sample's subset: CD45RA+ positively selected. The receptors were sampled from a man aged 18 to 35 in good health.

The chain is built from TRBV28 and TRBJ2-4; TRBD2 agrees at 8 bases. This CDR3 is built from 13 residues. The germline V gene has CDR1 MDHEN and CDR2 SYDVKM. The CDR3 nucleotides read TGTACCGTCGGGGGGGATGGCAAAAACATTCAGTACTTC. As protein: CTVGGDGKNIQYF.

The V call is TRBV15, the J call TRBJ1-2, with D unresolved. Between the trimmed V and J ends, which lost 4 bases and 1 base, there was a span of 7 bases. The CDR3 runs to 13 residues. Germline values: CDR1 LNHNV, CDR2 YYDKDF (reference sequence). CDR3 sequence (DNA): TGTGCCACCAGCACCGACGGTAACTATGGCTACACCTTC. As protein: CATSTDGNYGYTF. The full variable domain, rest sourced from reference TRBV15 and TRBJ1-2, is DAMVIQNPRYQVTQFGKPVTLSCSQTLNHNVMYWYQQKSSQAPKLLFHYYDKDFNNEADTPDNFQSRRPNTSFCFLDIRSPGLGDTAMYLCATSTDGNYGYTFGSGTRLTVV.

This clone was seen a single time. V usage is TRBV4-3 and J usage is TRBJ2-7, with TRBD2 matching 11 bases. This CDR3 has 15 amino acids. V lost 4 bases, J lost 1 base, and 3 bases stayed unmatched. Germline V CDR1 and CDR2: LGHNA, YSLEER. In nucleotides, the CDR3 is TGCGCCAGCAGCCCGGGACTAGCGGTATCCTACGAGCAGTACTTC. Its translation: CASSPGLAVSYEQYF.

The genes are TRBV5-1 and TRBJ2-7; D call uncertain. V dropped 4 bases and J dropped 3 bases, with 14 bases sitting between them. The germline V gene has CDR1 SGHRS and CDR2 YFSETQ. The CDR3 spans 14 residues. This CDR3 reads CASSPGGQFYEQYF. For the CDR3, the DNA is TGCGCCAGCAGCCCCGGTGGCCAGTTCTACGAGCAGTACTTC.

As concerns this clone: In the same sample, other DNA sequences code for this CDR3. The chain recombines TRBV2 with TRBJ1-6, with D unresolved. The V and J ends lost 6 bases and 4 bases respectively, with 7 bases between them. The CDR3 is 13 residues long. CDR1 and CDR2 from the germline V gene are SNHLY and FYNNEI. CDR3 nucleotide sequence: TGTGCCAGCAGGGGCACGTATAATTCACCCCTCCACTTT. The encoded protein is CASRGTYNSPLHF.

To note about this clone: The same CDR3 also results from other DNA sequences found in this sample. V gene TRBV27 combines with J gene TRBJ1-6, with D maybe TRBD1 (5 bases). CDR3 length: 14 amino acids. Trimming shortened V by 1 base and J by 7 bases, and 8 bases separated the two germline ends. Germline CDR1 is MNHEY and CDR2 is SMNVEV (reference sequence). CDR3 in amino acids: CASSLYGGNSPLHF. The CDR3, as DNA: TGTGCCAGCAGTTTATACGGGGGAAATTCACCCCTCCACTTT.

The chain employs TRBV28 and TRBJ2-7; no clear D. The V end was cut by 3 bases, the J end by 2 bases, with 17 bases between. CDR1 is MDHEN, CDR2 SYDVKM, per germline. The CDR3 runs to 16 residues. In DNA form, the CDR3 reads TGTGCCAGCAGTTTCCCTCCCTCGATCGGCCCCTACGAGCAGTACTTC. Protein sequence: CASSFPPSIGPYEQYF.

The V and J genes are TRBV30 and TRBJ1-2; the D gene is possibly TRBD1 (6 bases). V was clipped by 3 bases and J by 4 bases, with 18 bases between them. CDR3 size: 15 residues. Germline CDR1 and CDR2: GTSNPN and SVGIG (reference sequence). DNA of the CDR3: TGTGCCTGGAGCCACGGGACAACAAATTTCTATGGCTACACCTTC. Protein product: CAWSHGTTNFYGYTF.